This T cell receptor (beta chain) was identified during a study of T cells in Graves' hyperthyroidism and ophthalmopathy. TCR beta CDR3 region amplification was performed from RNA transcripts. The HTBI primer set served for first-round RT-PCR of the TCR CDR3. One entry per CDR3 protein, called by TCRdb with MiXCR from the multiplex PCR reads. The sample has over 500,000 distinct CDR3 sequences, about 14% seen once. Germline assignment: CDR1 MDHEN and CDR2 SYDVKM. The length of the CDR3 is 13 residues. V was clipped by 7 bases and J by 2 bases, with 11 bases between them. The chain combines TRBV28 with TRBJ1-1; D ambiguous. Material for sequencing was blood. The receptor was derived from a woman aged 35 to 49 with Graves' hyperthyroidism. This CDR3 is CASTSPENTEAFF. CDR3 nucleotides: TGTGCCAGCACTTCTCCGGAAAACACTGAAGCTTTCTTT.